These T cell receptor beta chains were read from a single sample in a study of blood T cell repertoires in COVID-19. Using immunoSEQ multiplex PCR, the repertoire was profiled, and TCRdb retains in-frame clones only, with some absent. The sample carries about 130,000 clones, around 86% recorded once. Sample: peripheral blood. These receptors all stem from a man aged 35 to 55 with active or convalescent COVID-19. CDR3s include the opening cysteine and the closing phenylalanine or tryptophan. D genes are given only for firm matches. A clone size is listed for some rows: how often the clone was seen (once, few, many), or a class if it is expanded.

D gene: NA; J gene: TRBJ2-3; clone size: NA; V gene: TRBV7-2; CDR3 protein: CASSSRTNTDTQYF; CDR3 DNA: TGTGCCAGCAGCTCGAGGACTAACACAGATACGCAGTATTTT
D gene: TRBD1; J gene: TRBJ1-5; clone size: NA; V gene: TRBV15; CDR3 protein: CATSRESGTGVQPQHF; CDR3 DNA: TGTGCCACCAGCAGGGAATCCGGGACAGGGGTTCAGCCCCAGCATTTT
D gene: NA; J gene: TRBJ2-1; clone size: NA; V gene: TRBV5-1; CDR3 protein: CASRTRNEQFF; CDR3 DNA: TGCGCCAGCAGGACTAGAAATGAGCAGTTCTTC
D gene: TRBD2; J gene: TRBJ2-7; clone size: few; V gene: TRBV6-5; CDR3 protein: CASSYSKRGVYEQYF; CDR3 DNA: TGTGCCAGCAGTTACTCTAAGCGGGGCGTTTACGAGCAGTACTTC
D gene: TRBD1; J gene: TRBJ2-3; clone size: NA; V gene: TRBV6-2/TRBV6-3; CDR3 protein: CASSSATGSRADTQYF; CDR3 DNA: TGTGCCAGCAGTTCCGCGACAGGGTCTAGGGCAGATACGCAGTATTTT
D gene: TRBD2; J gene: TRBJ2-3; clone size: NA; V gene: TRBV5-4; CDR3 protein: CASSFSSGVTDTQYF; CDR3 DNA: TGTGCCAGCAGCTTCTCCAGCGGGGTCACAGATACGCAGTATTTT
D gene: TRBD1; J gene: TRBJ1-1; clone size: few; V gene: TRBV27; CDR3 protein: CASSPRRGTGMTEAFF; CDR3 DNA: TGTGCCAGCAGTCCCAGGCGGGGGACAGGGATGACTGAAGCTTTCTTT
D gene: NA; J gene: TRBJ2-2; clone size: few; V gene: TRBV6-6; CDR3 protein: CASSGGRDLNTGELFF; CDR3 DNA: TGTGCCAGCAGTGGAGGCCGGGACTTGAACACCGGGGAGCTGTTTTTT
D gene: NA; J gene: TRBJ2-3; clone size: NA; V gene: TRBV19; CDR3 protein: CASSRQEKSTDTQYF; CDR3 DNA: TGTGCCAGTAGTCGACAGGAGAAAAGCACAGATACGCAGTATTTT
D gene: TRBD2; J gene: TRBJ2-2; clone size: NA; V gene: TRBV19; CDR3 protein: CASSRRTSGGAPGELFF; CDR3 DNA: TGTGCCAGTAGTAGAAGGACTAGCGGGGGGGCGCCCGGGGAGCTGTTTTTT
D gene: TRBD2; J gene: TRBJ2-5; clone size: NA; V gene: TRBV7-2; CDR3 protein: CASSLELAGGQYF; CDR3 DNA: TGTGCCAGCAGCTTAGAACTAGCGGGGGGCCAGTACTTC
D gene: TRBD2; J gene: TRBJ2-1; clone size: NA; V gene: TRBV6-6; CDR3 protein: CASSRTSGGTYNEQFF; CDR3 DNA: TGTGCCAGCAGTCGGACTAGCGGGGGAACCTACAATGAGCAGTTCTTC
D gene: TRBD1; J gene: TRBJ1-6; clone size: NA; V gene: TRBV6-6; CDR3 protein: CASRGDRDNSPLHF; CDR3 DNA: TGTGCCAGCAGGGGGGACAGGGATAATTCACCCCTCCACTTT
D gene: NA; J gene: TRBJ2-7; clone size: NA; V gene: TRBV7-9; CDR3 protein: CASSLDAIRDYEQYF; CDR3 DNA: TGTGCCAGCAGCTTAGATGCAATCAGGGATTACGAGCAGTACTTC
D gene: NA; J gene: TRBJ2-7; clone size: NA; V gene: TRBV2; CDR3 protein: CASSLGGLGTYEQYF; CDR3 DNA: TGTGCCAGCAGCCTTGGGGGACTGGGAACCTACGAGCAGTACTTC
D gene: NA; J gene: TRBJ1-2; clone size: NA; V gene: TRBV27; CDR3 protein: CASSLSLWTSVGYTF; CDR3 DNA: TGTGCCAGCAGTTTATCTTTATGGACAAGTGTTGGCTACACCTTC
D gene: NA; J gene: TRBJ2-7; clone size: NA; V gene: TRBV3-1/TRBV3-2; CDR3 protein: CASSQVSGSSYEQYF; CDR3 DNA: TGTGCCAGCAGCCAAGTTTCGGGATCCTCCTACGAGCAGTACTTC
D gene: TRBD1; J gene: TRBJ2-7; clone size: NA; V gene: TRBV19; CDR3 protein: CASSPYRGDEQYF; CDR3 DNA: TGTGCCAGTAGCCCGTACAGGGGCGACGAGCAGTACTTC
D gene: TRBD1; J gene: TRBJ1-6; clone size: NA; V gene: TRBV5-6; CDR3 protein: CASSPGTGTFYNSPLHF; CDR3 DNA: TGTGCCAGCAGCCCTGGGACAGGAACCTTTTATAATTCACCCCTCCACTTT
D gene: TRBD1; J gene: TRBJ1-2; clone size: NA; V gene: TRBV2; CDR3 protein: CASSELTGGVDGYTF; CDR3 DNA: TGTGCCAGCAGTGAACTGACAGGGGGGGTGGATGGCTACACCTTC
D gene: NA; J gene: TRBJ1-2; clone size: NA; V gene: TRBV10-3; CDR3 protein: CAIDDSNYGYTF; CDR3 DNA: TGTGCCATCGATGACTCTAACTATGGCTACACCTTC
D gene: NA; J gene: TRBJ2-5; clone size: NA; V gene: TRBV30; CDR3 protein: CAWSVNVGETQYF; CDR3 DNA: TGTGCCTGGAGTGTAAACGTGGGCGAGACCCAGTACTTC
D gene: NA; J gene: TRBJ1-3; clone size: NA; V gene: TRBV5-6; CDR3 protein: CASSLGPAAGGNTIYF; CDR3 DNA: TGTGCCAGCAGCTTGGGGCCAGCGGCCGGCGGAAACACCATATATTTT
D gene: NA; J gene: TRBJ1-1; clone size: NA; V gene: TRBV21-1; CDR3 protein: CASSKGRGVSTEAFF; CDR3 DNA: TGTGCCAGCAGCAAAGGGAGGGGAGTTAGCACTGAAGCTTTCTTT
D gene: NA; J gene: TRBJ2-3; clone size: many; V gene: TRBV18; CDR3 protein: CASSPPTRQTTDTQYF; CDR3 DNA: TGTGCCAGCTCACCACCTACGAGACAGACCACAGATACGCAGTATTTT
D gene: TRBD2; J gene: TRBJ2-4; clone size: NA; V gene: TRBV27; CDR3 protein: CASSQAGGKNIQYF; CDR3 DNA: TGTGCCAGCAGCCAGGCGGGGGGCAAAAACATTCAGTACTTC
D gene: NA; J gene: TRBJ2-5; clone size: NA; V gene: TRBV6-2/TRBV6-3; CDR3 protein: CASSLEQGTLGTQYF; CDR3 DNA: TGTGCCAGCAGTTTGGAGCAGGGTACCCTCGGGACCCAGTACTTC
D gene: NA; J gene: TRBJ1-2; clone size: few; V gene: TRBV14; CDR3 protein: CASSHGQIDYGYTF; CDR3 DNA: TGTGCCAGCAGCCACGGACAGATCGACTATGGCTACACCTTC
D gene: TRBD1; J gene: TRBJ2-1; clone size: NA; V gene: TRBV6-5; CDR3 protein: CASRGQGRGEQFF; CDR3 DNA: TGTGCCAGCAGGGGACAGGGCAGAGGAGAGCAGTTCTTC
D gene: NA; J gene: TRBJ2-7; clone size: NA; V gene: TRBV28; CDR3 protein: CASSPSRLLSYEQYF; CDR3 DNA: TGTGCCAGCAGTCCCTCACGACTTTTATCCTACGAGCAGTACTTC
D gene: NA; J gene: TRBJ2-5; clone size: NA; V gene: TRBV30; CDR3 protein: CAWSVPHRVGETQYF; CDR3 DNA: TGTGCCTGGAGTGTACCACACCGGGTGGGAGAGACCCAGTACTTC
D gene: TRBD1; J gene: TRBJ1-2; clone size: NA; V gene: TRBV6-1; CDR3 protein: CASSEGESGTGGGYTF; CDR3 DNA: TGTGCCAGCAGTGAAGGGGAATCTGGGACAGGGGGTGGCTACACCTTC
D gene: NA; J gene: TRBJ1-5; clone size: NA; V gene: TRBV19; CDR3 protein: CASISRAGQPQHF; CDR3 DNA: TGTGCCAGTATTAGCAGGGCGGGACAGCCCCAGCATTTT
D gene: TRBD1; J gene: TRBJ2-7; clone size: NA; V gene: TRBV6-5; CDR3 protein: CASTDPGQRYEQYF; CDR3 DNA: TGTGCCAGCACCGATCCGGGACAGCGCTACGAGCAGTACTTC
D gene: TRBD1; J gene: TRBJ1-2; clone size: NA; V gene: TRBV7-9; CDR3 protein: CASSSGQGAFYGYTF; CDR3 DNA: TGTGCCAGCAGCTCCGGACAGGGGGCTTTCTATGGCTACACCTTC
D gene: NA; J gene: TRBJ2-3; clone size: NA; V gene: TRBV30; CDR3 protein: CAWSRLATDTQYF; CDR3 DNA: TGTGCCTGGAGCCGGCTAGCAACAGATACGCAGTATTTT
D gene: TRBD1; J gene: TRBJ2-7; clone size: NA; V gene: TRBV6-5; CDR3 protein: CASSYIQGADEQYF; CDR3 DNA: TGTGCCAGCAGTTACATACAGGGGGCGGACGAGCAGTACTTC
D gene: NA; J gene: TRBJ1-1; clone size: NA; V gene: TRBV7-6; CDR3 protein: CASSPQEGGGTEAFF; CDR3 DNA: TGTGCCAGCAGCCCGCAGGAGGGAGGCGGCACTGAAGCTTTCTTT
D gene: NA; J gene: TRBJ2-3; clone size: NA; V gene: TRBV12-3/TRBV12-4; CDR3 protein: CASRITSTDTQYF; CDR3 DNA: TGTGCCAGCAGAATTACTAGCACAGATACGCAGTATTTT
D gene: NA; J gene: TRBJ1-2; clone size: NA; V gene: TRBV5-4; CDR3 protein: CASSSTPSASDYGYTF; CDR3 DNA: TGTGCCAGCAGCTCTACCCCGAGTGCCTCGGACTATGGCTACACCTTC
D gene: TRBD1; J gene: TRBJ2-7; clone size: NA; V gene: TRBV4-1; CDR3 protein: CASSLPGTGILEQYF; CDR3 DNA: TGCGCCAGCAGCTTACCCGGGACAGGGATTCTCGAGCAGTACTTC
D gene: TRBD1; J gene: TRBJ2-2; clone size: NA; V gene: TRBV14; CDR3 protein: CASRQAGTGNTGELFF; CDR3 DNA: TGTGCCAGCAGGCAGGCCGGGACAGGGAACACCGGGGAGCTGTTTTTT
D gene: TRBD1; J gene: TRBJ2-5; clone size: few; V gene: TRBV2; CDR3 protein: CASSENRGTETQYF; CDR3 DNA: TGTGCCAGCAGTGAAAACAGGGGGACAGAGACCCAGTACTTC
D gene: NA; J gene: TRBJ1-1; clone size: NA; V gene: TRBV6-5; CDR3 protein: CASSLNRNTEAFF; CDR3 DNA: TGTGCCAGCAGTCTTAACAGGAACACTGAAGCTTTCTTT
D gene: NA; J gene: TRBJ2-7; clone size: NA; V gene: TRBV6-6; CDR3 protein: CASSQGRYEQYF; CDR3 DNA: TGTGCCAGCAGCCAGGGTCGCTACGAGCAGTACTTC
D gene: TRBD1; J gene: TRBJ2-7; clone size: NA; V gene: TRBV6-5; CDR3 protein: CASSWDRSSYEQYF; CDR3 DNA: TGTGCCAGCAGCTGGGACAGGAGCTCCTACGAGCAGTACTTC
D gene: NA; J gene: TRBJ1-5; clone size: NA; V gene: TRBV6-1; CDR3 protein: CASSEASTNQPQHF; CDR3 DNA: TGTGCCAGCAGTGAGGCCAGTACCAATCAGCCCCAGCATTTT
D gene: NA; J gene: TRBJ2-3; clone size: NA; V gene: TRBV5-6; CDR3 protein: CASSLKGTDTQYF; CDR3 DNA: TGTGCCAGCAGCTTGAAGGGGACAGATACGCAGTATTTT
D gene: NA; J gene: TRBJ1-5; clone size: NA; V gene: TRBV7-9; CDR3 protein: CASSADRGQPQHF; CDR3 DNA: TGTGCCAGCAGCGCAGACAGAGGTCAGCCCCAGCATTTT
D gene: NA; J gene: TRBJ1-6; clone size: NA; V gene: TRBV12-3/TRBV12-4; CDR3 protein: CASRGVEISPLHF; CDR3 DNA: TGTGCCAGCAGGGGCGTGGAAATTTCACCCCTCCACTTT
D gene: NA; J gene: TRBJ1-2; clone size: NA; V gene: TRBV6-5; CDR3 protein: CASSYRGTANYGYTF; CDR3 DNA: TGTGCCAGCAGTTACAGGGGAACAGCTAACTATGGCTACACCTTC
D gene: NA; J gene: TRBJ1-6; clone size: NA; V gene: TRBV30; CDR3 protein: CAWDRQGNSPLHF; CDR3 DNA: TGTGCCTGGGACCGTCAGGGAAATTCACCCCTCCACTTT
D gene: NA; J gene: TRBJ2-7; clone size: once; V gene: TRBV3-1/TRBV3-2; CDR3 protein: CASSQDGEGATYEQYF; CDR3 DNA: TGTGCCAGCAGCCAAGATGGCGAAGGGGCGACCTACGAGCAGTACTTC